Included here is one T cell receptor (beta chain) sequence, with context. What it binds is unknown. This record belongs to a study of PD-1 blockade in mismatch repair-deficient tumors. The germline V gene has CDR1 SGHRS and CDR2 YFSETQ. V dropped 5 bases and J dropped 7; count of bases not matched to a gene: 10. CDR3 length: 14 residues. Study outcomes and limitations: Tumor-resident clones, often undetectable pretreatment in blood, expanded then contracted after pembrolizumab.

Produced via immunoSEQ multiplex PCR; TCRdb's table is partial and in-frame only. The sample includes about 39,000 clones, around 80% of them seen just once. TCRs were sequenced from three patients responding to pembrolizumab. V gene TRBV5-1 combines with J gene TRBJ1-2, with TRBD1 identical over 8 bases. The sample was PBMCs, taken 38 to 40 weeks after starting pembrolizumab. The sequence came from an adult with mismatch repair-deficient cancer. CDR3 sequence reads: CASSTQGATGGYTF. Here the CDR3 DNA reads TGCGCCAGCAGTACTCAGGGGGCTACAGGTGGCTACACCTTC. Full variable domain (outside the CDR3, taken from reference TRBV5-1 and TRBJ1-2): KAGVTQTPRYLIKTRGQQVTLSCSPISGHRSVSWYQQTPGQGLQFLFEYFSETQRNKGNFPGRFSGRQFSNSRSEMNVSTLELGDSALYLCASSTQGATGGYTFGSGTRLTVV.